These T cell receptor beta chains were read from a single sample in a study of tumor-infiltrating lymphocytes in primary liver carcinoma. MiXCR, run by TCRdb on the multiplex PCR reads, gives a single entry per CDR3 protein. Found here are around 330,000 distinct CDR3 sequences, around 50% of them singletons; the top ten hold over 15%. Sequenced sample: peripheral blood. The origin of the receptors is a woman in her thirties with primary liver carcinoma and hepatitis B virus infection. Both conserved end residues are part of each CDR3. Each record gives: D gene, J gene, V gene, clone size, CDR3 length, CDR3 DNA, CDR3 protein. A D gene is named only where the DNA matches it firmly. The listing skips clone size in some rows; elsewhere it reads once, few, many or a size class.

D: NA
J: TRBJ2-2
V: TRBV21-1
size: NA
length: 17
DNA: TGTGCCAGCAGGAGGGACGGTTCTGGGGTGAACAGCGGGGAGCTGTTTTTT
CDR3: CASRRDGSGVNSGELFF

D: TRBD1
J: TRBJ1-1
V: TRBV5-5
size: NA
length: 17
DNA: TGTGCCAGCAGCCTGACCCCGGGACAGATCCTTAATACTGAAGCTTTCTTT
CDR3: CASSLTPGQILNTEAFF

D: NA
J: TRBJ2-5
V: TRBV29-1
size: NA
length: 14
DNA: TGCAGCGCCCGTAGCGGTCGGAGGGAAGAGACCCAGTGCTTC
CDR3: CSARSGRREETQCF

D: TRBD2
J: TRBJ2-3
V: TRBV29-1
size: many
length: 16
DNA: TGCAGCGCCTCGGGACTAGCGGGAGGTATCCGAGATACGCAGTATTTT
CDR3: CSASGLAGGIRDTQYF

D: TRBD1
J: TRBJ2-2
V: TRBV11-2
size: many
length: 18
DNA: TGTGCCAGCAGCTTAGATCTTTGGACAGGGGAGACGGGCGGGGAGCTGTTTTTT
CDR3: CASSLDLWTGETGGELFF

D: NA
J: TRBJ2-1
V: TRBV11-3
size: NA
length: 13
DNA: TGTGCCAGCAGCTCTGCGGAGATCAGTGAGCAGTTCTTC
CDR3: CASSSAEISEQFF

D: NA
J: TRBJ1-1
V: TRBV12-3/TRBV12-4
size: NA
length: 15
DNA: TGTGCCAGCACCTTTATAGGAGGAAGGAACACTGAAGCTTTCTTT
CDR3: CASTFIGGRNTEAFF

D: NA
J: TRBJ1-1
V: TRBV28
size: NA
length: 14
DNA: TGTGCCAGCAGTTCCCCTCGGGGCTACACTGAAGCTTTCTTT
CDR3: CASSSPRGYTEAFF

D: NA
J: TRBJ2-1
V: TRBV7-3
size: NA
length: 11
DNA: TGTGCCAGCAGTATCGATGGTGAGCAGTTCTTC
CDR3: CASSIDGEQFF

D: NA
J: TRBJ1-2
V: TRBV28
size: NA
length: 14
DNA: TGTGCCACCAGGCGAGGGGGGGTTGGCTATGGCTACACCTTC
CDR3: CATRRGGVGYGYTF

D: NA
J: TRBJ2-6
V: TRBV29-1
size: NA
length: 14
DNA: TGCAGCGTTGTCTGGGTGGCTGGGGCCAACGTCCTGACTTTC
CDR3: CSVVWVAGANVLTF

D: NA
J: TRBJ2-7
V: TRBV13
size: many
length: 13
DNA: TGTGCCAGCAGCAGGGGCAGGGTGGACGAGCAGTACTTC
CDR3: CASSRGRVDEQYF

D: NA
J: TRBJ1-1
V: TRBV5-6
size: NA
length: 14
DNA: TGTGCCAGCAGTTTGTCTCCCGAAAACACTGAAGCTTTCTTT
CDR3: CASSLSPENTEAFF

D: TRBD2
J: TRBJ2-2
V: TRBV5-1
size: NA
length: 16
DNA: TGCGCCAGCAGCGGCAGCGGGGCCCGCAACACCGAGGAGCTGTTTTTT
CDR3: CASSGSGARNTEELFF

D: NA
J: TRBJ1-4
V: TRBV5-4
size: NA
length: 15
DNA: TGTGCCAGCAGCTTGAGGGCCGGAGCGAATGAAAAACTGTTTTTT
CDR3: CASSLRAGANEKLFF

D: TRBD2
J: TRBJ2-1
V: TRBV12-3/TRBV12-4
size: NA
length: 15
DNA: TGTGCCAGCAGTTTTTGGCTAGCGGGAGACCATGAGCAGTTCTTC
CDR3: CASSFWLAGDHEQFF

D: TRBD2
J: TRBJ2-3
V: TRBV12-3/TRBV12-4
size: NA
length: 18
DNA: TGTACCAGCAGCGAGCGGGACTATCGAATCGCTAGCACAGATACGCAGTATTTT
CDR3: CTSSERDYRIASTDTQYF

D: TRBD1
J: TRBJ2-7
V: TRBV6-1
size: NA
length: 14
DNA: TGTGCCAACAGGGGGACAGGGACTTGGAGCGAGCAGTACTTC
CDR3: CANRGTGTWSEQYF

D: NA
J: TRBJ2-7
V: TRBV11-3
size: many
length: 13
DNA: TGTGCCAGCAGCTCAAGGAGGATTTACGAGCAGTACTTC
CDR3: CASSSRRIYEQYF

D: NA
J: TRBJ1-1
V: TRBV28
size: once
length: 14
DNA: TGTGCCAGCAGTCCACAGGGTTGGAAAACTGAAGCTTTCTTT
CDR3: CASSPQGWKTEAFF

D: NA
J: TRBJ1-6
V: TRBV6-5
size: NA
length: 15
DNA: TGTGCTAGCAGCTACGGCGTGGAGGGCATTTCACCCCTCTACTTT
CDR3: CASSYGVEGISPLYF

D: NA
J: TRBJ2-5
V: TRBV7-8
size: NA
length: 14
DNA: TGTGTCAGCAGCAAACAGGGTAGGCAGGAGACCCAGTACTTC
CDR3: CVSSKQGRQETQYF